The rows below give T cell receptor beta chains drawn from one sample of a study of blood T cell repertoires in COVID-19. Libraries were prepared by immunoSEQ multiplex PCR; TCRdb keeps only in-frame clonotypes and omits some of them. The repertoire holds about 250,000 clones, about nine tenths seen once, with 3% in the top ten. The specimen was PBMCs or T cells enriched from blood (not recorded which). The receptors come from a woman aged 45-60 years who had recovered from COVID-19. Each CDR3 is given with its conserved first and last residue. The D gene is left open where the match is weak. Size is stated for part of the rows, as once, few or many counts, or as a class when the clone is expanded.

v_call	clone_size	d_call	j_call	cdr3_aa	cdr3_nt
TRBV7-3	few	TRBD1	TRBJ1-4	CASSLRGDRAEKLFF	TGTGCCAGCAGCTTAAGGGGTGACAGGGCTGAAAAACTGTTTTTT
TRBV29-1	.	TRBD2	TRBJ2-7	CSGHNCGRVDEQYF	TGCAGCGGACACAATTGCGGGAGGGTGGACGAGCAGTACTTC
TRBV28	.	TRBD1	TRBJ1-1	CASTTRTGEDTEAFF	TGTGCCAGCACGACAAGGACAGGGGAGGACACTGAAGCTTTCTTT
TRBV7-8	.	.	TRBJ1-2	CASSPSGRGGYTF	TGTGCCAGCAGCCCGAGCGGTCGGGGTGGCTACACCTTC
TRBV5-1	.	.	TRBJ1-2	CASSLDAGSYYGYTF	TGCGCCAGCAGCTTGGATGCAGGGTCGTATTATGGCTACACCTTC
TRBV11-2	.	TRBD1	TRBJ1-1	CASSTQTGANTEAFF	TGTGCCAGCAGCACCCAGACAGGGGCGAACACTGAAGCTTTCTTT
TRBV3-1/TRBV3-2	.	TRBD2	TRBJ2-7	CASSPLCGRAPYEQYF	TGTGCCAGCAGCCCTCTTTGCGGGAGAGCGCCCTACGAGCAGTACTTC
TRBV27	.	.	TRBJ2-7	CASSLMGRRDEQYF	TGTGCCAGCAGTTTAATGGGCAGGAGGGACGAGCAGTACTTC
TRBV5-1	.	TRBD1	TRBJ1-4	CASSLGDRVGEKLFF	TGCGCCAGCAGCTTGGGGGACAGGGTGGGTGAAAAACTGTTTTTT
TRBV3-1/TRBV3-2	.	.	TRBJ2-3	CASSPGQSSTDTQYF	TGTGCCAGCAGCCCTGGACAATCTAGCACAGATACGCAGTATTTT
TRBV28	.	.	TRBJ2-3	CASTFWGDSSTDTQYF	TGTGCCAGCACCTTCTGGGGGGACAGTAGCACAGATACGCAGTATTTT
TRBV7-2	.	TRBD1	TRBJ2-1	CASSLVGRGQGEQFF	TGTGCCAGCAGCTTAGTGGGCAGGGGGCAGGGTGAGCAGTTCTTC
TRBV3-1/TRBV3-2	.	TRBD2	TRBJ2-4	CASSHGRLAGKTYAGNIQYF	TGTGCCAGCAGCCATGGAAGACTAGCGGGTAAGACGTATGCAGGGAACATTCAGTACTTC
TRBV30	.	.	TRBJ2-1	CAWSSSHSHEQFF	TGTGCCTGGTCCTCTTCTCATAGCCATGAGCAGTTCTTC
TRBV28	once	.	TRBJ1-3	CASSFGGAGNTIYF	TGTGCCAGCAGTTTCGGGGGGGCTGGAAACACCATATATTTT
TRBV4-3	.	TRBD1	TRBJ2-2	CASSQDRDRVPGELFF	TGCGCCAGCAGCCAAGATAGGGACAGGGTGCCCGGGGAGCTGTTTTTT
TRBV7-2	.	TRBD1	TRBJ1-1	CASSLQGAMNTEAFF	TGTGCCAGCAGCTTACAGGGGGCGATGAACACTGAAGCTTTCTTT
TRBV24-1	.	.	TRBJ1-5	CATSDLGDNSQPQHF	TGTGCCACCAGTGATTTGGGGGACAACAGTCAGCCCCAGCATTTT
TRBV28	.	.	TRBJ2-2	CASSGPTGELFF	TGTGCCAGCAGTGGCCCCACCGGGGAGCTGTTTTTT
TRBV7-2	.	TRBD1	TRBJ1-3	CASSLQGAVAGNTIYF	TGTGCCAGCAGCTTACAGGGGGCTGTGGCTGGAAACACCATATATTTT
TRBV5-6	.	.	TRBJ1-3	CASSLYRVGRALSGNTIYF	TGTGCCAGCAGCTTGTACAGGGTCGGACGCGCCCTCTCTGGAAACACCATATATTTT
TRBV9	once	.	TRBJ1-2	CASQGPSWGYTF	TGTGCCAGCCAGGGTCCTTCATGGGGCTACACCTTC
TRBV5-6	.	TRBD2	TRBJ2-3	CASSHGSSGRDDTQYF	TGTGCCAGCAGCCACGGATCTAGCGGGAGGGATGATACGCAGTATTTT